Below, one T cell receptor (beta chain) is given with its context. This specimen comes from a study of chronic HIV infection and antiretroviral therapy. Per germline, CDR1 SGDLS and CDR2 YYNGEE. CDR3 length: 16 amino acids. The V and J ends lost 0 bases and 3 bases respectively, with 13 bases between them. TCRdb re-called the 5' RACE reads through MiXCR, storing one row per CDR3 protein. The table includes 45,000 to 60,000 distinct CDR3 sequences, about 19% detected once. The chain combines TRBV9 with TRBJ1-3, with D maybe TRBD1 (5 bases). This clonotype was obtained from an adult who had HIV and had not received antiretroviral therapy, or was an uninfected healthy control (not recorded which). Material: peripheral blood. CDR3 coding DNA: TGTGCCAGCAGCGTAGGGGTGTGGGGCCTTGGAAACACCATATATTTT. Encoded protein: CASSVGVWGLGNTIYF.